This T cell receptor beta chain derives from a study of PD-L1 blockade in urothelial cancer. Turning to the study itself: Blood underwent analysis 3 weeks (second dose) and 6 weeks after treatment began.

The method was immunoSEQ multiplex PCR; TCRdb's version includes in-frame clones alone and lacks a portion of them. The data show roughly 41,000 clones, with about 79% seen just once and roughly 18% held by the top ten. This specimen consisted of PBMCs, obtained around atezolizumab (anti-PD-L1) treatment. This TCR derives from a man in his 60s with urothelial cancer.

The CDR3 sequence: CASSPGRGSYGYTF. Written as DNA, the CDR3 is TGTGCCAGCAGCCCAGGGCGGGGCTCCTATGGCTACACCTTC. The gene calls are TRBV13 and TRBJ1-2, with TRBD1 as a possible D gene (5 bases). The length of the CDR3 is 14 residues. Germline lookup yields CDR1 PRHDT and CDR2 FYEKMQ (reference sequence). Deletions cut 5 bases from V and 4 bases from J, with 14 bases between.